This T cell receptor (beta chain) derives from a study of vaccination and CD4 T cells after COVID-19. Concerning this clonotype: Its antigen remains unknown.

Trimming cost V 7 bases and J 4 bases, with 22 bases left between them. The CDR3 contains 16 residues. Per the germline V gene, CDR1 is MNHEY and CDR2 is SMNVEV (reference sequence). The assay that was used to sequence DNA from cultured CD4+ T cells was the Oncomine TCR Beta short-read assay. TCRdb called the PCR reads again in MiXCR, with one record for every CDR3 protein. The sample shows about 8,400 distinct CDR3 sequences, 45% of them seen only once. Treatment noted: roughly 11-day PBMC culture with coronavirus spike peptide pools or control peptides (ViraFEST assay). CD4+ T-cell collection from the unexposed donor predated the COVID-19 pandemic (2011-2018). Expanded clonotypes were found by TCR sequencing after peptide-pool stimulation (ViraFEST). Replacement of half the medium with fresh IL-2 medium took place on days 3 and 7.

This sequence joins TRBV27 and TRBJ2-5; D possibly corresponds to TRBD2 (6 bases). This TCR was recovered from a human donor in good health. What was sequenced was CD4+ T cells from blood, cultured in vitro. The CDR3 is CASTRLGGVRGETQYF. For the CDR3, the DNA is TGTGCCAGCACCCGCTTGGGGGGAGTTAGGGGAGAGACCCAGTACTTC.